Listed below are T cell receptor beta chains from one sample, sequenced in a study of PD-L1 blockade in urothelial cancer. The data were produced by immunoSEQ multiplex PCR, yet TCRdb's version contains in-frame clones alone and is incomplete. This table has some 75,000 clones, around 93% appearing once. The sequences come from PBMCs, collected around atezolizumab (anti-PD-L1) treatment. The receptors here all came from an elderly woman with urothelial cancer. Each CDR3 is given with its conserved first and last residue. D genes are given only for firm matches. Some rows have no size entry. The others give once, few or many, or a class for an expanded clone.

abundance: .; d_gene: TRBD1; j_gene: TRBJ2-7; v_gene: TRBV18; CDR3aa: CASSPVRQGTVGEQYF; CDR3nt: TGTGCCAGCTCACCAGTCCGGCAGGGGACAGTAGGCGAGCAGTACTTC
abundance: .; d_gene: TRBD1; j_gene: TRBJ1-2; v_gene: TRBV2; CDR3aa: CASTPGTGASGYTF; CDR3nt: TGTGCCAGCACTCCCGGGACAGGGGCCTCTGGCTACACCTTC
abundance: .; d_gene: .; j_gene: TRBJ1-2; v_gene: TRBV19; CDR3aa: CASRQTTNYGYTF; CDR3nt: TGTGCCAGTAGACAGACGACAAACTATGGCTACACCTTC
abundance: .; d_gene: .; j_gene: TRBJ2-5; v_gene: TRBV5-4; CDR3aa: CASSLLRGGVQETQYF; CDR3nt: TGTGCCAGCAGCTTATTACGAGGGGGGGTACAAGAGACCCAGTACTTC
abundance: .; d_gene: .; j_gene: TRBJ2-5; v_gene: TRBV7-8; CDR3aa: CASSPSETQYF; CDR3nt: TGTGCCAGCAGCCCGTCGGAGACCCAGTACTTC
abundance: .; d_gene: .; j_gene: TRBJ1-2; v_gene: TRBV6-1; CDR3aa: CASSEGREYYGYTF; CDR3nt: TGTGCCAGCAGTGAAGGCAGGGAATACTATGGCTACACCTTC
abundance: .; d_gene: .; j_gene: TRBJ1-1; v_gene: TRBV28; CDR3aa: CASSPSGGHTEAFF; CDR3nt: TGTGCCAGCAGTCCCTCCGGGGGTCACACTGAAGCTTTCTTT
abundance: .; d_gene: .; j_gene: TRBJ2-3; v_gene: TRBV4-1; CDR3aa: CASSQVAEGHYIDTQYF; CDR3nt: TGCGCCAGCAGCCAAGTTGCGGAGGGCCATTATATTGATACGCAGTATTTT
abundance: .; d_gene: .; j_gene: TRBJ1-2; v_gene: TRBV14; CDR3aa: CASSQEYQRGYTF; CDR3nt: TGTGCCAGCAGCCAAGAATACCAGAGGGGCTACACCTTC
abundance: .; d_gene: .; j_gene: TRBJ1-5; v_gene: TRBV19; CDR3aa: CASSTTGYSNQPQHF; CDR3nt: TGTGCCAGTAGTACGACAGGCTATAGCAATCAGCCCCAGCATTTT
abundance: .; d_gene: TRBD2; j_gene: TRBJ2-2; v_gene: TRBV6-5; CDR3aa: CASSQTPPGLARFF; CDR3nt: TGTGCCAGCAGCCAGACTCCCCCGGGACTAGCTCGGTTTTTT
abundance: once; d_gene: TRBD2; j_gene: TRBJ2-3; v_gene: TRBV19; CDR3aa: CASSSTSGRRVDTQYF; CDR3nt: TGTGCCAGTAGTAGTACCAGCGGGAGGAGGGTAGATACGCAGTATTTT
abundance: .; d_gene: .; j_gene: TRBJ2-7; v_gene: TRBV2; CDR3aa: CASSEGQGPSYEQYF; CDR3nt: TGTGCCAGCAGTGAAGGGCAGGGCCCATCCTACGAGCAGTACTTC
abundance: .; d_gene: TRBD1; j_gene: TRBJ1-2; v_gene: TRBV5-6; CDR3aa: CASVGQGANYGYTF; CDR3nt: TGTGCCAGCGTAGGTCAGGGGGCAAACTATGGCTACACCTTC
abundance: once; d_gene: TRBD2; j_gene: TRBJ2-1; v_gene: TRBV7-3; CDR3aa: CASSLGLAGVFSNEQFF; CDR3nt: TGTGCCAGCAGCCTGGGACTAGCGGGAGTATTTTCCAATGAGCAGTTCTTC
abundance: .; d_gene: TRBD2; j_gene: TRBJ2-7; v_gene: TRBV11-3; CDR3aa: CASSDGTSGRYEQYF; CDR3nt: TGTGCCAGCAGCGACGGGACTAGCGGGAGGTACGAGCAGTACTTC
abundance: .; d_gene: TRBD1; j_gene: TRBJ2-7; v_gene: TRBV2; CDR3aa: CASTEPGQGYEQYF; CDR3nt: TGTGCCAGCACTGAGCCGGGACAGGGATACGAGCAGTACTTC
abundance: once; d_gene: .; j_gene: TRBJ1-1; v_gene: TRBV28; CDR3aa: CASTPHRPSGENTEAFF; CDR3nt: TGTGCCAGCACCCCGCATCGCCCCTCAGGGGAGAACACTGAAGCTTTCTTT
abundance: .; d_gene: TRBD2; j_gene: TRBJ2-3; v_gene: TRBV27; CDR3aa: CASSLSLAGVGWVDTQYF; CDR3nt: TGTGCCAGCAGTTTATCGCTAGCGGGAGTCGGGTGGGTGGATACGCAGTATTTT
abundance: .; d_gene: .; j_gene: TRBJ2-7; v_gene: TRBV11-2; CDR3aa: CASSLGGGRYEQYF; CDR3nt: TGTGCCAGCAGCCTGGGGGGGGGCCGCTACGAGCAGTACTTC
abundance: .; d_gene: .; j_gene: TRBJ2-2; v_gene: TRBV5-1; CDR3aa: CASSLDGKNTGELFF; CDR3nt: TGCGCCAGCAGCTTGGACGGGAAGAACACCGGGGAGCTGTTTTTT
abundance: once; d_gene: .; j_gene: TRBJ2-1; v_gene: TRBV7-3; CDR3aa: CASSLLSGLENNEQFF; CDR3nt: TGTGCCAGCAGCTTGTTGAGCGGGCTGGAAAACAATGAGCAGTTCTTC
abundance: .; d_gene: .; j_gene: TRBJ1-1; v_gene: TRBV30; CDR3aa: CAWSGQQGLTFF; CDR3nt: TGTGCCTGGAGTGGGCAACAGGGATTGACTTTCTTT